Listed here is a single T cell receptor (beta chain). The source of the sample is a study of blood T cell repertoires in COVID-19. For the study at large: Material from acute and convalescent COVID-19 was sourced from the United States, Italy and Spain.

How the authors handled the data: Amplification of reference gene primers was used by the study to estimate nucleated cell counts. Method: immunoSEQ multiplex PCR; TCRdb's copy keeps in-frame clones and lacks some. V and J calls and clone size come straight from that table; D and trimming were deduced from the DNA. The sample lists 200,000 to 300,000 clones; under 85% were seen once. V was pared by 3 bases and J by 8 bases, with 11 bases of the junction left unmatched. Germline V gene sequence: CDR1 LGHDT, CDR2 YNNKEL (reference sequence). The CDR3 loop spans 16 amino acids. The sequence derives from a human donor in a cohort sampled during active COVID-19. The sample comprised peripheral blood. This chain uses TRBV3-1 (or the pseudogene TRBV3-2) with TRBJ1-4, with 8 nucleotides matching TRBD1. The CDR3 DNA is TGTGCCAGCAGCCACCCTAACAGGGGGGTCGAAGAAAAACTGTTTTTT. Translation gives CASSHPNRGVEEKLFF.